This T cell receptor beta chain was identified in a study of cytomegalovirus exposure and HLA in healthy donors. Study-wide results and limits: Based on reports, TCR beta sequences accurately predicted HLA-A and HLA-B alleles for most subjects. Later work showed greater clonal expansion in HLA-associated TCR beta chains than in equally common others. Immune exposure information available was restricted to CMV serostatus.

As regards this clone: Its antigen remains unknown.

The PCR was carried out with 60 Vbeta primers and 13 Jbeta primers. TCRdb's table, derived via immunoSEQ multiplex PCR, lists solely in-frame clones and lacks some. The sample has more than 250,000 clones; over 85% are singletons. The receptor was isolated from a woman aged 18-35 years in good health and CMV-seronegative. Sequencing was carried out using PBMCs.

CDR3 DNA: TGCGCCAGCAGTCCATACCCCGGGACAGGCTTCTACGAGCAGTACTTC. Translated, it gives CASSPYPGTGFYEQYF. This chain links TRBV10-1 with TRBJ2-7, with 8 nucleotides matching TRBD1. The CDR3 loop spans 16 amino acids. Germline assignment: CDR1 WNHNN and CDR2 SYGVQD (reference sequence). The J segment lost 3 bases and the V segment lost 5 bases, leaving 12 bases of the junction unmatched.